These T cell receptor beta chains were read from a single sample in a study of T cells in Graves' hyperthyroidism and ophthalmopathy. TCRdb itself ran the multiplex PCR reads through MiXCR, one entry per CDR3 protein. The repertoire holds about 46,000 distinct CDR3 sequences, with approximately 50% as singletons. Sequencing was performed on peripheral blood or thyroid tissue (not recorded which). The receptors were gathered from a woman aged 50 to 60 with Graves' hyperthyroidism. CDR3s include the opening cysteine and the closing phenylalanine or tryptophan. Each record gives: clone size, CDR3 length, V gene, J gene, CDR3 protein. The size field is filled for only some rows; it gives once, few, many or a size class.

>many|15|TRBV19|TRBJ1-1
CASKPPRGLTTEAFF
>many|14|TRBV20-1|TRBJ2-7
CRPGRRESSYEQYF
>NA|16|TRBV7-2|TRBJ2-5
CASKTLAGGPEETQYF
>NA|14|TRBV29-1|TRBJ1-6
CSDPREGGCSPLHF
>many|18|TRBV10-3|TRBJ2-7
CAISLTGTSGSRNYEQYF
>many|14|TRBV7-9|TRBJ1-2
CASSPRRQGYGYTF
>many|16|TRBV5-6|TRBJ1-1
CASSRDRWAKNTEAFF
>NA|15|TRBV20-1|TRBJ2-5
CSATNTGGLQETQYF
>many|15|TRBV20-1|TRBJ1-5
CSARELTGLGQPQHF
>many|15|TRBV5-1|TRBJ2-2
CASSLVPHRTGELFF
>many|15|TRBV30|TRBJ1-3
CAWSGDRASGNTIYF
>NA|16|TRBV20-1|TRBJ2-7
CSASNPTSGHSYEQYF
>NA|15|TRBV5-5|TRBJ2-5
CASSYRGGGEETQYF
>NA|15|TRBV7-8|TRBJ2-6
CASSSQGTGANVLTF
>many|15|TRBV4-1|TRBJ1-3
CASSQEPHGGNTIYF
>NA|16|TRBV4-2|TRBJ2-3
CASSQGQAGGLDTQYF
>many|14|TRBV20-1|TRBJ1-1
CSASKGGVNTEAFF
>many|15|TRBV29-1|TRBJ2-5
CSVSAGQGSGGTQYF
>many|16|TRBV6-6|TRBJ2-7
CASSYSNLGGPSEQYF
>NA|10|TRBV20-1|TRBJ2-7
CSAQRLGTYF
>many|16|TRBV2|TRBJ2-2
CASSSGEGVTNGELFF
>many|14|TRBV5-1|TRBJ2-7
CASSFGGNSYEQYF
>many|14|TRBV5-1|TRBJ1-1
CASSTGTVGTEAFF